These 15 T cell receptor beta chains came from one sample sequenced in a study of blood T cell repertoires in COVID-19. TCRdb's copy holds only in-frame clones and misses some; the assay was immunoSEQ multiplex PCR. The data show about 350,000 clones, roughly nine tenths seen once. The sequencing sample was made of peripheral blood. The receptor source for this set is a woman aged 55-69 years with COVID-19, enrolled during active disease.

The chain uses TRBV5-4 and TRBJ1-1; D gene unclear. Between the trimmed V and J ends, which lost 1 base and 11 bases, there was a span of 15 bases. CDR3 size: 13 residues. The germline V gene has CDR1 SGHNT and CDR2 YYREEE (reference sequence). The CDR3 here is CASSLQPGLKAFF. The DNA of the CDR3 is TGTGCCAGCAGCTTGCAGCCGGGTTTAAAGGCTTTCTTT.

The chain carries TRBV28 and TRBJ2-1; 9 positions match TRBD2. The V segment lost 5 bases and the J segment 4 bases; nucleotides outside the gene matches: 9. The germline gives CDR1 MDHEN, CDR2 SYDVKM. The CDR3 consists of 16 residues. The CDR3 DNA reads as TGTGCCAGCAGTACGCCTCTAGCGGGGTCATACAATGAGCAGTTCTTC. Residues: CASSTPLAGSYNEQFF.

The chain joins TRBV6-6 to TRBJ2-5, with 7 bases that match TRBD1. CDR3 length: 14 amino acids. Germline V lookup: CDR1 MNHNY, CDR2 SVGAGI (reference sequence). Trimming removed 6 bases from V and 5 bases from J; junction bases left unmatched: 9. For the CDR3, the DNA is TGTGCCAGCAGCCATGACAGGGATCGCGAGACCCAGTACTTC. Translation: CASSHDRDRETQYF.

This chain connects TRBV5-1 to TRBJ1-1; 11 nucleotides line up with TRBD1. Germline V gene sequence: CDR1 SGHRS, CDR2 YFSETQ. Germline trimming cut 0 bases from V and 1 base from J; bases unmatched to any gene: 5. CDR3 length: 17 residues. CDR3 coding DNA: TGCGCCAGCAGCTTGGAGCGTGGGACAGGGGGGAACACTGAAGCTTTCTTT. Protein: CASSLERGTGGNTEAFF.

The chain recombines TRBV4-1 with TRBJ2-1, with 8 positions matching TRBD2. Germline trimming cut 0 bases from V and 0 bases from J; bases unmatched to any gene: 4. In germline, CDR1 is MGHRA, CDR2 YSYEKL. The CDR3 length is 17 residues. The CDR3 here is CASSQDQGTSSYNEQFF. The DNA of the CDR3 is TGCGCCAGCAGCCAAGATCAAGGGACTAGCTCCTACAATGAGCAGTTCTTC.

This chain links TRBV11-1 with TRBJ1-1, with D possibly being TRBD1 (6 bases). The CDR3 has 15 amino acids. CDR1 and CDR2 from the germline V gene are SGHAT and FQDESV (reference sequence). Trimming cost V 2 bases and J 0 bases, with 10 bases left between them. The CDR3 spells CASSLTGTLNTEAFF. The DNA for the CDR3 is TGTGCCAGCAGCTTAACCGGGACATTGAACACTGAAGCTTTCTTT.

CDR3 DNA sequence: TGTGCCAGCAGTTACGGCGGAACCCTAAACTATGGCTACACCTTC. Protein sequence: CASSYGGTLNYGYTF. The V call is TRBV6-5, the J call TRBJ1-2, with unresolved D. Germline lookup yields CDR1 MNHEY and CDR2 SVGAGI. The CDR3 loop spans 15 amino acids. V was trimmed by 2 bases and J by 2 bases, leaving 12 bases between them.

V and J are TRBV7-8 and TRBJ1-3; D may be TRBD1 (6 bases). Germline lookup yields CDR1 SGHVS and CDR2 FQNEAQ. This CDR3 spans 14 amino acids. The germline V and J ends were trimmed by 2 bases and 3 bases, with 8 bases remaining between them. CDR3 DNA: TGTGCCAGCAGCTTACAGGGGAATGGAAACACCATATATTTT. Its protein is CASSLQGNGNTIYF. The full variable domain, completed using reference TRBV7-8 and TRBJ1-3, is GAGVSQSPRYKVAKRGQDVALRCDPISGHVSLFWYQQALGQGPEFLTYFQNEAQLDKSGLPSDRFFAERPEGSVSTLKIQRTQQEDSAVYLCASSLQGNGNTIYFGEGSWLTVV.

The chain links TRBV5-5 to TRBJ2-5; no reliable D call. V dropped 0 bases and J dropped 7 bases, with 19 bases sitting between them. This CDR3 spans 16 amino acids. Per germline, CDR1 SGHKS and CDR2 YYEKEE (reference sequence). The CDR3 loop is CASSLALRLESGTQYF. CDR3 DNA sequence: TGTGCCAGCAGCTTGGCTTTACGATTAGAGAGTGGGACCCAGTACTTC.

The chain carries TRBV6-5 and TRBJ2-7, with D maybe TRBD1 (6 bases). CDR3 length: 14 amino acids. CDR1 and CDR2 (germline): MNHEY, SVGAGI. V was cut by 2 bases and J by 5 bases, with 13 bases left in between. The CDR3 DNA sequence: TGTGCCAGCAGTTACGCAACAGGGAACGACGAGCAGTACTTC. Translated: CASSYATGNDEQYF.

This chain connects TRBV5-1 to TRBJ1-1; 7 bases are shared with TRBD1. Germline trimming cut 2 bases from V and 3 bases from J; bases unmatched to any gene: 4. The CDR3 loop spans 14 amino acids. CDR1 SGHRS and CDR2 YFSETQ come from the germline V gene. CDR3 residues: CASSFRQGDTEAFF. CDR3 DNA: TGCGCCAGCAGCTTTAGACAGGGAGACACTGAAGCTTTCTTT.

The chain links TRBV28 to TRBJ1-2; TRBD1 aligns across 8 bases. Trimming removed 6 bases from V and 9 bases from J; junction bases left unmatched: 12. The germline V gene has CDR1 MDHEN and CDR2 SYDVKM. This CDR3 comprises 14 residues. DNA of the CDR3: TGTGCCAGCAGACAGGGGGGGCCCGAACTCAGCTACACCTTC. Translated, it gives CASRQGGPELSYTF.

V usage is TRBV13 and J usage is TRBJ1-2, with TRBD1 matching over 7 bases. CDR1 and CDR2 (germline): PRHDT, FYEKMQ (reference sequence). V trimming: 8 bases; J trimming: 6 bases; junction bases outside the gene matches: 12. This CDR3 has 14 amino acids. As DNA, the CDR3 is TGTGCCAGCTCGCGAAAACAGGGGATCCATGGCTACACCTTC. Translated: CASSRKQGIHGYTF.

J is TRBJ2-1 and V is TRBV10-2; 10 positions agree with TRBD2. Germline trimming cut 6 bases from V and 2 bases from J; bases unmatched to any gene: 4. The CDR3 sequence is 15 residues long. Germline loops: CDR1 WSHSY, CDR2 SAAADI. The CDR3 loop is CASRGTSDPYNEQFF. The CDR3 DNA follows: TGCGCCAGCAGGGGGACTAGCGACCCCTACAATGAGCAGTTCTTC.

V is TRBV7-8 and J is TRBJ2-7, with D unclear. The V and J ends lost 5 bases and 0 bases respectively, with 5 bases between them. The CDR3 has 12 amino acids. Germline CDR1 is SGHVS and CDR2 is FQNEAQ. CDR3 loop: CASSPSSYEQYF. The CDR3 DNA is TGTGCCAGCAGCCCGAGCTCCTACGAGCAGTACTTC.